The 25 T cell receptor beta chains given below trace back to one sample, sequenced in a study of OX40 agonist ivuxolimab in advanced cancers. Method: immunoSEQ multiplex PCR; TCRdb's copy keeps in-frame clones and lacks some. The sample contains 20,000 to 25,000 clones, about 83% of which appear only once. The sequencing here drew on CD4+ or CD8+ T cells sorted from blood, taken in a trial of the OX40 agonist ivuxolimab. The source is an adult with an advanced solid tumor such as melanoma, head and neck, liver or kidney cancer.

This rearrangement joins TRBV14 to TRBJ2-7; D uncertain. Germline V gene data show CDR1 as SGHDN and CDR2 as FVKESK. The CDR3 has 16 amino acids. Trimming shortened V by 4 bases and J by 4 bases, and 20 bases separated the two germline ends. CDR3 bases: TGTGCCAGCAGCCCTACAAATTCGGCAGCGCCTTACGAGCAGTACTTC. Translating gives CASSPTNSAAPYEQYF.

The chain joins TRBV5-4 to TRBJ1-6, with a weak D call TRBD1 (5 bases). The CDR3 totals 15 residues. V was clipped by 4 bases and J by 5 bases, with 13 bases between them. Germline CDR1 is SGHNT and CDR2 is YYREEE (reference sequence). CDR3 amino acids: CASSPRGVDNSPLHF. The DNA for the CDR3 is TGTGCCAGCAGCCCTCGGGGGGTGGATAATTCACCCCTCCACTTT.

The chain is built from TRBV5-1 and TRBJ2-6; 11 positions match TRBD1. Germline CDR1 is SGHRS and CDR2 is YFSETQ. V lost 3 bases to trimming and J lost 4 bases; unmatched junction nucleotides: 9. CDR3 size: 18 residues. CDR3 residues: CASSWHGQGADGANVLTF. In DNA, the CDR3 is TGCGCCAGCAGCTGGCACGGACAGGGGGCGGACGGGGCCAACGTCCTGACTTTC. The whole variable domain, filled in from reference TRBV5-1 and TRBJ2-6, reads KAGVTQTPRYLIKTRGQQVTLSCSPISGHRSVSWYQQTPGQGLQFLFEYFSETQRNKGNFPGRFSGRQFSNSRSEMNVSTLELGDSALYLCASSWHGQGADGANVLTFGAGSRLTVL.

The chain has TRBV6-1 and TRBJ1-4; no firm D call. The ends were cut back, 7 bases at V and 5 bases at J, with 14 bases in the middle. CDR3 size: 14 residues. Germline V CDR1 and CDR2: MNHNS, SASEGT. CDR3 amino acids: CASNDYAPNEKLFF. CDR3 nucleotides: TGTGCCAGCAACGACTACGCCCCAAATGAAAAACTGTTTTTT.

This rearrangement joins TRBV29-1 to TRBJ2-5; 10 nucleotides agree with TRBD2. The CDR3 sequence is 15 residues long. CDR1 is SQVTM, CDR2 ANQGSEA, per germline. V was clipped by 7 bases and J by 4 bases; unmatched bases: 12. DNA of the CDR3: TGCAGCGCCTGGGTAGCGGGAGGCCAGGGAGAGACCCAGTACTTC. It translates to CSAWVAGGQGETQYF.

The genes are TRBV13 and TRBJ1-2; 12 bases are shared with TRBD1. The germline gives CDR1 PRHDT, CDR2 FYEKMQ (reference sequence). The CDR3 length is 17 residues. V lost 1 base and J lost 4; bases outside the gene matches: 7. For the CDR3, the DNA is TGTGCCAGCAGCTTAGAGGGGACAGGGGGCGCTGGCTATGGCTACACCTTC. This gives the protein CASSLEGTGGAGYGYTF.

The chain recombines TRBV7-8 with TRBJ2-7; 10 positions match TRBD1. V lost 1 base and J lost 4; bases outside the gene matches: 7. CDR1 and CDR2 (germline): SGHVS, FQNEAQ. The CDR3 has 16 residues. CDR3 in DNA: TGTGCCAGCAGCTTAGTGACAGGGGGCGCAAATTACGAGCAGTACTTC. The encoded protein is CASSLVTGGANYEQYF. Using reference TRBV7-8 and TRBJ2-7 for the parts outside the CDR3, the full variable domain is GAGVSQSPRYKVAKRGQDVALRCDPISGHVSLFWYQQALGQGPEFLTYFQNEAQLDKSGLPSDRFFAERPEGSVSTLKIQRTQQEDSAVYLCASSLVTGGANYEQYFGPGTRLTVT.

CDR3 in DNA: TGTGCCAGCAGCGTACGCCCGCTCCAGGGGACGAACACTGAAGCTTTCTTT. This gives the protein CASSVRPLQGTNTEAFF. The genes are TRBV9 and TRBJ1-1; possibly TRBD1 for D (6 bases). CDR3 size: 17 residues. In germline, CDR1 is SGDLS, CDR2 YYNGEE. V gave up 1 base and J gave up 1 base, with 17 bases separating them.

Regarding this clone: Other DNA sequences in this sample translate to the same CDR3. The chain recombines TRBV7-2 with TRBJ1-4; tentative D call: TRBD1 (5 bases). In germline, CDR1 is SGHTA, CDR2 FQGNSA. The CDR3 is 15 amino acids. V lost 3 bases, J lost 0 bases, and 8 bases lay in between. CDR3 nucleotides: TGTGCCAGCAGCTTGAGGGGTGCAACTAATGAAAAACTGTTTTTT. As protein: CASSLRGATNEKLFF.

The chain couples TRBV9 to TRBJ2-3, with 8 positions matching TRBD1. This CDR3 region has 16 residues. Trimming removed 3 bases from V and 7 bases from J; junction bases left unmatched: 13. Germline V gene sequence: CDR1 SGDLS, CDR2 YYNGEE. CDR3 sequence reads: CASSAPDRVEGNTQYF. Here the CDR3 DNA reads TGTGCCAGCAGCGCCCCGGACAGGGTAGAGGGTAATACGCAGTATTTT. The whole variable domain, remainder taken from reference TRBV9 and TRBJ2-3, is DSGVTQTPKHLITATGQRVTLRCSPRSGDLSVYWYQQSLDQGLQFLIQYYNGEERAKGNILERFSAQQFPDLHSELNLSSLELGDSALYFCASSAPDRVEGNTQYFGPGTRLTVL.

This sequence joins TRBV7-3 and TRBJ2-2; the match to TRBD1 covers 8 bases. The CDR3 loop spans 17 amino acids. J lost 5 bases, V lost 5 bases, and 13 bases had no gene match. Germline lookup yields CDR1 SGHTA and CDR2 FQGTGA. This chain's CDR3 is CASSPLDRAVETGELFF. The CDR3 nucleotides are TGTGCCAGCAGCCCACTGGACAGGGCCGTTGAAACCGGGGAGCTGTTTTTT.

The rearrangement joins TRBV5-1 to TRBJ2-1; D not resolved. The CDR3 contains 14 residues. Trimming took off 0 bases at V and 0 bases at J, with 4 bases between the two ends. Looked up from germline, CDR1 is SGHRS and CDR2 is YFSETQ. The CDR3: CASSLAASYNEQFF. The CDR3 region has the DNA TGCGCCAGCAGCTTGGCGGCCTCCTACAATGAGCAGTTCTTC.

This sequence joins TRBV6-6 and TRBJ1-3; 7 bases map to TRBD1. Trimming took 7 bases from V and 2 from J; bases not matched to a gene: 5. The CDR3 loop spans 14 amino acids. The germline V gene has CDR1 MNHNY and CDR2 SVGAGI (reference sequence). The CDR3 spells CASILDRTGNTIYF. The CDR3 DNA is TGTGCCAGCATCCTGGACAGGACTGGAAACACCATATATTTT.

The gene calls are TRBV27 and TRBJ2-7, with D possibly being TRBD1 (6 bases). CDR3 length equals 16 residues. In germline, CDR1 is MNHEY, CDR2 SMNVEV (reference sequence). Trimming stripped 3 bases from V and 2 bases from J, with 17 bases between. CDR3 nucleotides: TGTGCCAGCAGTTTTCCCGATTGGTCAGGGGCCTACGAGCAGTACTTC. Protein product: CASSFPDWSGAYEQYF.

The CDR3 DNA reads TGTGCCAGCAGTGAAGGGGGTTCGCATCAGCCCCAGCATTTT. Amino acid sequence: CASSEGGSHQPQHF. The V gene is TRBV6-1, the J gene TRBJ1-5; D ambiguous. Germline V gives CDR1 MNHNS, CDR2 SASEGT. V was pared by 1 base and J by 5 bases, with 9 bases between. This CDR3 has 14 residues.

The J gene is TRBJ2-5, the V gene TRBV6-5, with D tentatively TRBD2 (7 bases). This CDR3 is 13 amino acids long. Germline values: CDR1 MNHEY, CDR2 SVGAGI. V lost 2 bases and J 4 bases, leaving 8 bases between the germline ends. The CDR3 DNA is TGTGCCAGCAGTTACGCGGGGGCAGAGACCCAGTACTTC. Translated: CASSYAGAETQYF.

V is TRBV27 and J is TRBJ1-1, with a possible D match to TRBD1 (6 bases). The V gene lost 7 bases and the J gene lost 1 base, with 16 bases spanning the gap. Germline assignment: CDR1 MNHEY and CDR2 SMNVEV (reference sequence). This CDR3 has 15 amino acids. The CDR3 here is CASTLSRGANTEAFF. In DNA, the CDR3 is TGTGCCAGCACCCTGAGTCGGGGGGCGAACACTGAAGCTTTCTTT.

The chain has TRBV28 and TRBJ2-7; possibly TRBD2 for D (5 bases). The germline V gene encodes CDR1 MDHEN and CDR2 SYDVKM. The CDR3 length is 11 residues. The V gene lost 4 bases and the J gene lost 7 bases, with 8 bases spanning the gap. The DNA of the CDR3 is TGTGCCAGCAGTTACTCGGGGGAGCAGTACTTC. This gives the protein CASSYSGEQYF.

V and J are TRBV30 and TRBJ1-1, with D possibly matching TRBD1 (5 bases). Looked up from germline, CDR1 is GTSNPN and CDR2 is SVGIG (reference sequence). V was trimmed by 4 bases and J by 1 base, leaving 13 bases between them. CDR3 length equals 14 residues. CDR3 sequence: CAWKWRGGNTEAFF. CDR3 in DNA: TGTGCCTGGAAGTGGCGGGGCGGGAACACTGAAGCTTTCTTT. Filled out from reference TRBV30 and TRBJ1-1, the complete variable domain reads SQTIHQWPATLVQPVGSPLSLECTVEGTSNPNLYWYRQAAGRGLQLLFYSVGIGQISSEVPQNLSASRPQDRQFILSSKKLLLSDSGFYLCAWKWRGGNTEAFFGQGTRLTVV.

The rearrangement links TRBV13 to TRBJ2-5, with D unresolved. The CDR3 consists of 14 residues. Germline V gene data show CDR1 as PRHDT and CDR2 as FYEKMQ (reference sequence). V lost 1 base, J lost 1 base, and 7 bases lay in between. Written as DNA, the CDR3 is TGTGCCAGCAGCTTAGTTCAGCGCCAAGAGACCCAGTACTTC. It is translated as CASSLVQRQETQYF.

This chain uses TRBV28 with TRBJ1-6; D remains unclear. The germline gives CDR1 MDHEN, CDR2 SYDVKM. CDR3 length: 14 residues. The germline V and J ends were trimmed by 5 bases and 6 bases, with 11 bases remaining between them. CDR3 residues: CASSPGLRNSPLHF. CDR3 DNA: TGTGCCAGCAGTCCCGGGCTCCGTAATTCACCCCTCCACTTT. Full variable domain (outside the CDR3, taken from reference TRBV28 and TRBJ1-6): DVKVTQSSRYLVKRTGEKVFLECVQDMDHENMFWYRQDPGLGLRLIYFSYDVKMKEKGDIPEGYSVSREKKERFSLILESASTNQTSMYLCASSPGLRNSPLHFGNGTRLTVT.

The chain employs TRBV9 and TRBJ1-3; maybe TRBD1 (5 bases). This CDR3 contains 16 residues. Germline values: CDR1 SGDLS, CDR2 YYNGEE. Trimming pared 3 bases from V and 7 bases from J, leaving 20 bases between. CDR3 amino acids: CASSESPSQGRNTIYF. The CDR3 DNA reads as TGTGCCAGCAGCGAGTCCCCCTCTCAGGGAAGGAACACCATATATTTT.

The chain carries TRBV5-6 and TRBJ2-7; 14 bases are shared with TRBD2. V gave up 3 bases and J gave up 4 bases; unmatched junction bases: 3. CDR1 and CDR2 (germline): SGHDT, YYEEEE. This CDR3 is 15 amino acids long. The CDR3 reads CASSSGLAGAYEQYF. The CDR3 DNA reads as TGTGCCAGCAGCTCGGGACTAGCGGGAGCGTACGAGCAGTACTTC.

This chain joins TRBV19 and TRBJ2-4; D ambiguous. Germline lookup yields CDR1 LNHDA and CDR2 SQIVND (reference sequence). V was pared by 1 base and J by 2 bases, with 9 bases between. CDR3 length: 15 amino acids. The DNA of the CDR3 is TGTGCCAGTAGTATAGTTGGGGAAACCAAAAACATTCAGTACTTC. It specifies CASSIVGETKNIQYF.

V and J are TRBV28 and TRBJ2-7; D might be TRBD2 (6 bases). Germline loops: CDR1 MDHEN, CDR2 SYDVKM. V was pared by 5 bases and J by 5 bases, with 19 bases between. The CDR3 has 15 amino acids. CDR3 bases: TGTGCCAGCAGTGCTTCCGGGAGATCCGAGGACGAGCAGTACTTC. Translated, it gives CASSASGRSEDEQYF.